This entry lists 18 T cell receptor beta chains sequenced from one sample in a study of blood T cell repertoires in COVID-19. Libraries were prepared by immunoSEQ multiplex PCR; TCRdb keeps only in-frame clonotypes and omits some of them. In the table there are about 160,000 clones, 85% to 90% of which are singletons. The material sequenced was PBMCs or T cells enriched from blood (not recorded which). These receptors all come from a woman between 50 and 59 years old who had recovered from COVID-19.

This chain connects TRBV7-2 to TRBJ1-2; perhaps TRBD1 as D (6 bases). The V and J ends lost 5 bases and 4 bases respectively, with 14 bases between them. The CDR3 length is 14 residues. From germline, CDR1 is SGHTA and CDR2 FQGNSA. The CDR3, as DNA: TGTGCCAGCAGCCCCGGACAGCCCGGCTATGGCTACACCTTC. This gives the protein CASSPGQPGYGYTF.

This clone was seen a handful of times. CDR3 bases: TGTGCCAGCAGGCAGTCAGGGTTAGTAAATGAGCAGTTCTTC. Amino acids: CASRQSGLVNEQFF. V and J are TRBV2 and TRBJ2-1; a possible D gene is TRBD1 (5 bases). Germline V gene sequence: CDR1 SNHLY, CDR2 FYNNEI. CDR3 length equals 14 residues. The V gene lost 6 bases and the J gene lost 7 bases, with 16 bases spanning the gap.

The chain recombines TRBV19 with TRBJ1-3, with 7 bases aligning to TRBD1. The germline CDR1 and CDR2 sequences are LNHDA and SQIVND (reference sequence). V was pared by 0 bases and J by 4 bases, with 6 bases of the junction left unmatched. The CDR3 is made up of 16 amino acids. Written as DNA, the CDR3 is TGTGCCAGTAGTATAGATCGACAGGGAATCGGAAACACCATATATTTT. As protein: CASSIDRQGIGNTIYF.

This clone was found once. The V gene is TRBV5-4, the J gene TRBJ1-3; a weak D match, TRBD1 (6 bases). Trimming removed 3 bases at V and 4 bases at J, with 8 bases between. The CDR3 is 13 amino acids. Germline assignment: CDR1 SGHNT and CDR2 YYREEE (reference sequence). For the CDR3, the DNA is TGTGCCAGCAGCTACGGACAGGGAAACACCATATATTTT. Translated: CASSYGQGNTIYF.

This clone turned up a few times. The chain is built from TRBV3-1 (or the pseudogene TRBV3-2) and TRBJ1-2; a weak D match, TRBD1 (5 bases). The CDR3 loop spans 14 amino acids. V was cut by 4 bases and J by 6 bases, with 15 bases left in between. Per the germline V gene, CDR1 is LGHDT and CDR2 is YNNKEL (reference sequence). The CDR3, as DNA: TGTGCCAGCAGCCCCCCGAGCGGGGGAGATGGCTACACCTTC. Its protein product is CASSPPSGGDGYTF.

The chain employs TRBV19 and TRBJ1-2; D remains unclear. CDR1 LNHDA and CDR2 SQIVND come from the germline V gene (reference sequence). Trimming removed 2 bases at V and 4 bases at J, with 8 bases between. The CDR3 consists of 13 residues. In nucleotides, the CDR3 is TGTGCCAGTAGTATATTACCCGGCTATGGCTACACCTTC. Translated: CASSILPGYGYTF.

The gene calls are TRBV19 and TRBJ1-2; perhaps TRBD1 as D (6 bases). The CDR3 length is 18 residues. Germline assignment: CDR1 LNHDA and CDR2 SQIVND (reference sequence). V was cut by 6 bases and J by 6 bases, with 29 bases left in between. Here the CDR3 reads CASRIPPARAGGGHGYTF. Written as DNA, the CDR3 is TGTGCCAGTAGAATACCCCCTGCCCGCGCGGGGGGCGGGCATGGCTACACCTTC.

This sequence joins TRBV3-1 (or the pseudogene TRBV3-2) and TRBJ2-3; tentative D call: TRBD1 (5 bases). The germline V and J ends were trimmed by 2 bases and 5 bases, with 17 bases remaining between them. The CDR3 totals 16 residues. Germline CDR1 and CDR2: LGHDT and YNNKEL (reference sequence). The CDR3 DNA reads as TGTGCCAGCAGCCAACTGGGGCCCTCCGAACAAGATACGCAGTATTTT. It codes for CASSQLGPSEQDTQYF.

The rearrangement joins TRBV19 to TRBJ2-7, with a tentative D call TRBD1 (6 bases). Trimming removed 7 bases from V and 6 bases from J, with 22 bases in between. Germline assignment: CDR1 LNHDA and CDR2 SQIVND (reference sequence). The CDR3 has 15 residues. The CDR3 reads CASTVDSLGRLEQYF. CDR3 in DNA: TGTGCCAGTACCGTGGACAGTCTCGGGCGGCTCGAGCAGTACTTC.

V gene TRBV5-5 combines with J gene TRBJ1-1; D is possibly TRBD1 (6 bases). There are 13 residues in the CDR3. Germline-derived CDR1 and CDR2 are SGHKS and YYEKEE (reference sequence). V was clipped by 0 bases and J by 5 bases, with 8 bases between them. DNA for the CDR3: TGTGCCAGCAGCTTGGTGAGGGGGACTGAAGCTTTCTTT. It is translated as CASSLVRGTEAFF.

This chain joins TRBV4-3 and TRBJ2-6; no clear D gene. The CDR3 has 17 amino acids. Germline V CDR1 and CDR2: LGHNA, YSLEER. Between the trimmed V and J ends, which lost 4 bases and 0 bases, there was a span of 13 bases. The CDR3: CASSPQVELSGANVLTF. In nucleotides, the CDR3 is TGCGCCAGCAGCCCTCAGGTAGAACTCTCTGGGGCCAACGTCCTGACTTTC.

The chain recombines TRBV9 with TRBJ2-3, with TRBD1 as a possible D gene (6 bases). Trimming removed 2 bases from V and 2 bases from J, with 12 bases in between. Germline assignment: CDR1 SGDLS and CDR2 YYNGEE. CDR3 length equals 15 residues. The CDR3 reads CASSVRTGITDTQYF. The CDR3 DNA sequence: TGTGCCAGCAGCGTTCGAACAGGGATCACAGATACGCAGTATTTT. The variable domain in full, completed from reference TRBV9 and TRBJ2-3, reads DSGVTQTPKHLITATGQRVTLRCSPRSGDLSVYWYQQSLDQGLQFLIQYYNGEERAKGNILERFSAQQFPDLHSELNLSSLELGDSALYFCASSVRTGITDTQYFGPGTRLTVL.

J is TRBJ2-3 and V is TRBV5-5; D gene uncertain. Germline V gives CDR1 SGHKS, CDR2 YYEKEE (reference sequence). Trimming cost V 4 bases and J 6 bases, with 3 bases left between them. This CDR3 has 10 residues. This chain's CDR3 is CASSLDTQYF. DNA for the CDR3: TGTGCCAGCAGCCTCGATACGCAGTATTTT.

The chain is built from TRBV27 and TRBJ1-5; D unresolved. Germline V gene data show CDR1 as MNHEY and CDR2 as SMNVEV (reference sequence). V lost 10 bases to trimming and J lost 10 bases, with 8 bases between them. The CDR3 is made up of 9 amino acids. The chain's CDR3 is CAIIPPQHF. CDR3 sequence (DNA): TGTGCCATCATCCCCCCCCAGCATTTT.

This clone was counted a few times. The rearrangement links TRBV20-1 to TRBJ1-1; the D is unclear. The germline V gene has CDR1 DFQATT and CDR2 SNEGSKA (reference sequence). The CDR3 length is 11 residues. The ends were cut back, 6 bases at V and 5 bases at J, with 10 bases in the middle. CDR3 sequence reads: CSASTETEAFF. CDR3 nucleotide sequence: TGCAGTGCCTCCACAGAAACTGAAGCTTTCTTT.

The count of this clone is one. The chain is built from TRBV24-1 and TRBJ2-7, with 9 bases identical to TRBD2. Germline V CDR1 and CDR2: KGHDR, SFDVKD. CDR3 size: 15 residues. V gave up 1 base and J gave up 2 bases; unmatched junction bases: 2. CDR3 in amino acids: CATSDFSGGTYEQYF. The CDR3 DNA is TGTGCCACCAGTGATTTTAGCGGGGGTACCTACGAGCAGTACTTC.

The chain uses TRBV7-3 and TRBJ2-2; 10 nucleotides agree with TRBD2. The CDR3 contains 19 residues. Trimming at V came to 4 bases and at J to 9 bases, leaving 20 bases not matched to a gene. Germline V CDR1 and CDR2: SGHTA, FQGTGA. This CDR3 reads CASSSSRASGGYSHRELFF. CDR3 sequence (DNA): TGTGCCAGCAGCTCCAGCAGGGCTAGCGGGGGATACAGCCACCGGGAGCTGTTTTTT.

CDR3: CSVGTGGTDTQYF. In DNA, the CDR3 is TGCAGCGTGGGGACAGGGGGCACAGATACGCAGTATTTT. The V and J genes are TRBV29-1 and TRBJ2-3, with 10 bases matching TRBD1. Looked up from germline, CDR1 is SQVTM and CDR2 is ANQGSEA. V lost 6 bases to trimming and J lost 1 base; unmatched junction nucleotides: 1. CDR3 length: 13 residues.